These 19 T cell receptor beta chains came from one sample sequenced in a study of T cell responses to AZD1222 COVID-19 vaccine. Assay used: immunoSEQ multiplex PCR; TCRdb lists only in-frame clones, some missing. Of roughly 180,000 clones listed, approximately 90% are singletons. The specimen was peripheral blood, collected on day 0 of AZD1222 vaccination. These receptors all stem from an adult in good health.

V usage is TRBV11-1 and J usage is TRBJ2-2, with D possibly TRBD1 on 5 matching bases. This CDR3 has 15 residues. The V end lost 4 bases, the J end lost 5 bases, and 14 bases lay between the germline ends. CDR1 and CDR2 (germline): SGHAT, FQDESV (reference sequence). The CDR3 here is CASSSPGRGTGELFF. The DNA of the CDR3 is TGTGCCAGCAGCTCGCCCGGAAGGGGAACCGGGGAGCTGTTTTTT.

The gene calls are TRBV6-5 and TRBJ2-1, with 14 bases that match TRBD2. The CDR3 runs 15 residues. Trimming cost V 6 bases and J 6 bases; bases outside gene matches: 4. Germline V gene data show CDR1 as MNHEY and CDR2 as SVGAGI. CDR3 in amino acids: CASRRTSGGFNEQFF. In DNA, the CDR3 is TGTGCCAGCAGGAGGACTAGCGGGGGGTTCAATGAGCAGTTCTTC.

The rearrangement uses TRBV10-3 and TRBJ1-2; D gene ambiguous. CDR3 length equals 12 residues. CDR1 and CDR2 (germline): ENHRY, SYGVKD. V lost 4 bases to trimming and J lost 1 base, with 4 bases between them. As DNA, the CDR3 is TGTGCCATCAGTGCGGGTAACTATGGCTACACCTTC. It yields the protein CAISAGNYGYTF.

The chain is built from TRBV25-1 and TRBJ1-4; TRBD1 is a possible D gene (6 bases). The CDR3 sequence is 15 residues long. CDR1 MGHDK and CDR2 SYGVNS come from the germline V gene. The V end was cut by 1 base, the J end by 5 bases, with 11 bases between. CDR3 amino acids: CASSESDRFNEKLFF. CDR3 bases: TGTGCCAGCAGTGAATCCGACAGGTTCAATGAAAAACTGTTTTTT.

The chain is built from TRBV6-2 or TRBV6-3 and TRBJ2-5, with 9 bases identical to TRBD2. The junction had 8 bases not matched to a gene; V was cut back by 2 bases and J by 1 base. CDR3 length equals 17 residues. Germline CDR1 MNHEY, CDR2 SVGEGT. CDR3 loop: CASSYIRRGGGQETQYF. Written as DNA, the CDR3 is TGTGCCAGCAGTTACATCCGTCGCGGGGGGGGCCAAGAGACCCAGTACTTC.

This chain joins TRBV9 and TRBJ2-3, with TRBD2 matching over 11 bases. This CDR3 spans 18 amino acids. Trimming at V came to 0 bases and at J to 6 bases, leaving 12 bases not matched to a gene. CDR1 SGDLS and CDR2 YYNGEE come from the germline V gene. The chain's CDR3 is CASSVEGIAGGLADTQYF. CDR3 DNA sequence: TGTGCCAGCAGCGTAGAAGGGATAGCGGGGGGGCTGGCGGATACGCAGTATTTT.

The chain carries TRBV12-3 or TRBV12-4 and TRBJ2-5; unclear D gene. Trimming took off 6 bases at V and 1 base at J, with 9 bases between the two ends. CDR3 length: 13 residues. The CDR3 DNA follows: TGTGCCAGCAGATCCTCCACCCAAGAGACCCAGTACTTC. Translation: CASRSSTQETQYF.

In DNA form, the CDR3 reads TGTGCCAGCAGGGAGACAGGGGTCGGAAACACCATATATTTT. It encodes CASRETGVGNTIYF. The gene calls are TRBV6-5 and TRBJ1-3, with 8 bases matching TRBD1. The CDR3 runs to 14 residues. Germline CDR1 and CDR2: MNHEY and SVGAGI. V shed 6 bases, J shed 4 bases, and the junction held 5 bases outside the gene matches.

Here the CDR3 DNA reads TGTGCCAGCAGCCCGCGGACTGCCTACGAGCAGTACTTC. Amino acid sequence: CASSPRTAYEQYF. The rearrangement joins TRBV21-1 to TRBJ2-7; the table calls TRBD2, which could not be checked here. TRBV21-1 is reported as a pseudogene. The CDR3 has 13 residues.

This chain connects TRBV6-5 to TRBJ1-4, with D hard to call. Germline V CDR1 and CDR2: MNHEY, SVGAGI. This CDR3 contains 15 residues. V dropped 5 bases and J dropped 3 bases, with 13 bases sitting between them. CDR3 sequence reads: CASSLDGLANEKLFF. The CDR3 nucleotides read TGTGCCAGCAGTCTAGACGGGCTGGCTAATGAAAAACTGTTTTTT.

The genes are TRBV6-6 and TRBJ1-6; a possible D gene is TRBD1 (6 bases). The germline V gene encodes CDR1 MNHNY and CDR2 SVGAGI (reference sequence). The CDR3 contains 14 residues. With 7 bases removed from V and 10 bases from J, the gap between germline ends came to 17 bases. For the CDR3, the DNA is TGTGCCAGCACCTTGTCAGGGGAGAGCTCACCCCTCCACTTT. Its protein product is CASTLSGESSPLHF.

The CDR3, as DNA: TGTGCCAGTAACGCACCGGGACTGACGAACACTGAAGCTTTCTTT. Translating it yields CASNAPGLTNTEAFF. The genes are TRBV19 and TRBJ1-1; D might be TRBD1 (5 bases). The CDR3 has 15 amino acids. Trimming shortened V by 7 bases and J by 1 base, and 16 bases separated the two germline ends. Germline V gives CDR1 LNHDA, CDR2 SQIVND (reference sequence).

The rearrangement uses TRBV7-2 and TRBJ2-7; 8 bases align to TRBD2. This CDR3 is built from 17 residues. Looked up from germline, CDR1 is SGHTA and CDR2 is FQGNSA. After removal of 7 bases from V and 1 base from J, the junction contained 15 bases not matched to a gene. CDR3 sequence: CASNLIGGDGNSYEQYF. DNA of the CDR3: TGTGCCAGCAACCTCATCGGGGGGGACGGGAATTCCTACGAGCAGTACTTC.

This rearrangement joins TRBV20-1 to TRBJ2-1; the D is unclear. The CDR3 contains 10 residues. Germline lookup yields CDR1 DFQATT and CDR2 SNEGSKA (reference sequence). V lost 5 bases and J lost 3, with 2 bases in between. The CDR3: CSAYYNEQFF. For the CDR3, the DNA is TGCAGTGCTTACTACAATGAGCAGTTCTTC.

The chain's CDR3 is CASSATKGGTSAYEQYF. The CDR3 bases are TGTGCCAGCAGTGCCACTAAAGGGGGGACTTCCGCCTACGAGCAGTACTTC. This rearrangement joins TRBV25-1 to TRBJ2-7; D could derive from TRBD1 or TRBD2 (6 bases each). The length of the CDR3 is 17 residues. The germline V gene has CDR1 MGHDK and CDR2 SYGVNS. Trimming stripped 4 bases from V and 2 bases from J, with 21 bases between.

The CDR3 loop reads CASSLSGTSGGAGELFF. For the CDR3, the DNA is TGTGCCAGCAGCTTATCCGGGACTAGCGGGGGGGCCGGGGAGCTGTTTTTT. The chain links TRBV11-2 to TRBJ2-2; 16 bases fit TRBD2. V was pared by 2 bases and J by 6 bases, with 3 bases of the junction left unmatched. CDR3 length: 17 residues. Germline loops: CDR1 SGHAT, CDR2 FQNNGV.

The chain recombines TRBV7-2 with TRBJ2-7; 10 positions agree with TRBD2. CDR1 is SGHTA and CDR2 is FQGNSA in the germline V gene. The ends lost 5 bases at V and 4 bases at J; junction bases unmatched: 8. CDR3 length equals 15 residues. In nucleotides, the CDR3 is TGTGCCAGCAGCGTCCTAGCGGGGGAGATTTACGAGCAGTACTTC. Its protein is CASSVLAGEIYEQYF.

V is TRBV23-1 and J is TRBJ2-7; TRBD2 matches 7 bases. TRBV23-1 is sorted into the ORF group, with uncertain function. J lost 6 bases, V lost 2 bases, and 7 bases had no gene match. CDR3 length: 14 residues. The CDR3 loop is CASSQRAGVGEQYF. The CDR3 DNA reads TGCGCCAGCAGTCAAAGGGCGGGGGTTGGCGAGCAGTACTTC.

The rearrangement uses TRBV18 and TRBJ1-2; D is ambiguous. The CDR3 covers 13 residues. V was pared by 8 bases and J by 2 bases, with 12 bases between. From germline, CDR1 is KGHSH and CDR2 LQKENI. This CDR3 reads CASTVDLNYGYTF. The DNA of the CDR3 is TGTGCCAGCACAGTTGATCTGAACTATGGCTACACCTTC.